This T cell receptor beta chain was obtained from a study of T cells after yellow fever vaccination. The authors made TCR cDNA by 5'RACE template switching, adding a universal primer site and UMIs. MiXCR, applied by TCRdb to the 5' RACE reads, yields one record per CDR3 protein. The repertoire holds 300,000 to 400,000 distinct CDR3 sequences, with roughly an eighth as singletons. Findings and limits, study-wide: Abundant bulk-population clonotypes could contaminate the FACS-sorted repertoires. After the booster, roughly 96% of CD4 and about nine tenths of CD8 primary-response clones were re-detected.

This clonotype was detected ten times or more. As yet, its antigen is unknown. Germline CDR1 reads KGHSH; CDR2 reads LQKENI. Trimming left V 5 bases short and J 7 bases short, with 15 bases between. The CDR3 has 14 amino acids. The TCR sequence derives from a man younger than 30 who received the YFV17D yellow fever vaccine. The rearrangement links TRBV18 to TRBJ2-1; perhaps TRBD2 as D (5 bases). Source: CD4+ T cells sorted from PBMCs, taken 15 days after the yellow fever booster vaccination. The CDR3 region has the DNA TGTGCCAGCTCATCGCCCGGGGTCCGAAATGAGCAGTTCTTC. Protein: CASSSPGVRNEQFF.